A single sample is the source of the 26 T cell receptor beta chains below, sequenced in a study of blood T cell repertoires in COVID-19. Sequencing was performed with immunoSEQ multiplex PCR; in TCRdb, only in-frame clones are kept and a portion is missing. The table has about 370,000 clones, approximately 88% seen once. What was sequenced was peripheral blood. These receptors all come from a woman younger than 45 with COVID-19, enrolled during active disease.

The CDR3 DNA sequence: TGTGCCAGCAGCTTAGCACAGGGCCTGCGGGGCGGGAGACGAGATGAGCAGTTCTTC. Residues: CASSLAQGLRGGRRDEQFF. This chain connects TRBV7-8 to TRBJ2-1, with D maybe TRBD2 (7 bases). This CDR3 comprises 19 residues. Germline CDR1 SGHVS, CDR2 FQNEAQ. V lost 0 bases, J lost 8 bases, and 26 bases lay in between.

The chain joins TRBV7-2 to TRBJ2-1, with TRBD2 matching over 9 bases. Germline V gene data show CDR1 as SGHTA and CDR2 as FQGNSA. The CDR3 has 15 amino acids. The junction had 4 bases not matched to a gene; V was cut back by 0 bases and J by 7 bases. This CDR3 reads CASSLAGGRGNEQFF. The CDR3 region has the DNA TGTGCCAGCAGCTTAGCAGGCGGGAGGGGGAATGAGCAGTTCTTC.

This rearrangement joins TRBV7-2 to TRBJ2-7; perhaps TRBD1 as D (5 bases). The germline V gene encodes CDR1 SGHTA and CDR2 FQGNSA. The CDR3 runs to 14 residues. V lost 1 base, J lost 2 bases, and 9 bases lay in between. CDR3 in amino acids: CASSLVAGTYEQYF. CDR3 nucleotides: TGTGCCAGCAGCTTAGTAGCAGGGACCTACGAGCAGTACTTC.

The chain employs TRBV18 and TRBJ1-6; 11 bases line up with TRBD1. Germline values: CDR1 KGHSH, CDR2 LQKENI. This CDR3 has 19 amino acids. The ends lost 4 bases at V and 1 base at J; junction bases unmatched: 9. The CDR3 spells CASSQGAGTGGSYNSPLHF. The CDR3 DNA sequence: TGTGCCAGCTCACAGGGGGCTGGGACAGGGGGATCCTATAATTCACCCCTCCACTTT.

The genes are TRBV28 and TRBJ1-2, with 8 positions matching TRBD1. V lost 6 bases, J lost 3 bases, and 12 bases stayed unmatched. From germline, CDR1 is MDHEN and CDR2 SYDVKM. The CDR3 runs 16 residues. This CDR3 reads CASRVDRAGSHYGYTF. The CDR3 DNA reads as TGTGCCAGCAGGGTGGACAGGGCGGGTTCACACTATGGCTACACCTTC.

This clone came up once. CDR3 nucleotides: TGTGCCAGCAGCGTAACTAGCTATTACACCGGGGAGCTGTTTTTT. This gives the protein CASSVTSYYTGELFF. The chain combines TRBV9 with TRBJ2-2; D possibly corresponds to TRBD2 (6 bases). From germline, CDR1 is SGDLS and CDR2 YYNGEE. This CDR3 region has 15 residues. V dropped 1 base and J dropped 3 bases, with 10 bases sitting between them.

The chain couples TRBV10-1 to TRBJ2-3; D uncertain. The CDR3 spans 12 residues. V was pared by 3 bases and J by 4 bases, with 5 bases between. Germline CDR1 WNHNN, CDR2 SYGVQD (reference sequence). CDR3 in amino acids: CASSEGADTQYF. In DNA form, the CDR3 reads TGCGCCAGCAGTGAAGGAGCAGATACGCAGTATTTT.

The rearrangement links TRBV30 to TRBJ2-5; 7 nucleotides match TRBD2. CDR3 length equals 15 residues. J was trimmed by 6 bases and V by 3 bases; bases with no gene match: 13. Per germline, CDR1 GTSNPN and CDR2 SVGIG (reference sequence). CDR3 protein: CAWSSGLAVGKTQYF. Here the CDR3 DNA reads TGTGCCTGGAGCTCTGGGCTAGCGGTAGGGAAGACCCAGTACTTC.

This chain connects TRBV27 to TRBJ1-1; D uncertain. V was trimmed by 6 bases and J by 0 bases, leaving 17 bases between them. CDR1 is MNHEY, CDR2 SMNVEV, per germline (reference sequence). The CDR3 loop spans 16 amino acids. Written as DNA, the CDR3 is TGTGCCAGCAGCCGCCGGGGAGGAGAAATGAACACTGAAGCTTTCTTT. Protein product: CASSRRGGEMNTEAFF.

The CDR3 sequence is CASSGSSYIGNQPQHF. The CDR3 nucleotides read TGTGCCAGCAGTGGGTCATCCTATATTGGCAATCAGCCCCAGCATTTT. The chain uses TRBV6-1 and TRBJ1-5; D remains ambiguous. The V end lost 4 bases, the J end lost 2 bases, and 15 bases lay between the germline ends. CDR1 and CDR2 from the germline V gene are MNHNS and SASEGT. This CDR3 spans 16 amino acids.

The V call is TRBV19, the J call TRBJ1-1; perhaps TRBD1 as D (6 bases). The CDR3 length is 15 residues. Germline V gene data show CDR1 as LNHDA and CDR2 as SQIVND (reference sequence). Trimming removed 1 base at V and 4 bases at J, with 13 bases between. CDR3 coding DNA: TGTGCCAGTAGTATAGGATCAGGGGCAGGCACTGAAGCTTTCTTT. Its protein is CASSIGSGAGTEAFF.

The genes are TRBV2 and TRBJ2-1, with 16 bases that match TRBD2. This CDR3 contains 14 residues. V was clipped by 8 bases and J by 7 bases; unmatched bases: 2. CDR1 is SNHLY, CDR2 FYNNEI, per germline. DNA for the CDR3: TGTGCCAGCCCGGGACTAGCGGGGGGGAATGAGCAGTTCTTC. This encodes CASPGLAGGNEQFF.

V gene TRBV4-3 combines with J gene TRBJ1-2, with a tentative D call TRBD1 (6 bases). The CDR3 has 16 amino acids. Looked up from germline, CDR1 is LGHNA and CDR2 is YSLEER. V was pared by 3 bases and J by 7 bases, with 21 bases between. The CDR3 loop reads CASSQDLDSTSFGYTF. As DNA, the CDR3 is TGCGCCAGCAGCCAGGATTTGGACAGCACCTCTTTTGGCTACACCTTC.

The gene calls are TRBV5-5 and TRBJ1-5; possibly TRBD1 for D (5 bases). Germline CDR1 is SGHKS and CDR2 is YYEKEE (reference sequence). V lost 1 base, J lost 6 bases, and 11 bases lay in between. This CDR3 comprises 14 residues. CDR3 sequence (DNA): TGTGCCAGCAGCTTGCGAATGGGACTTCAGCCCCAGCATTTT. Protein sequence: CASSLRMGLQPQHF.

V and J are TRBV5-6 and TRBJ1-2; D is perhaps TRBD1 (6 bases). The CDR3 sequence is 15 residues long. Trimming took 0 bases from V and 6 from J, leaving 15 bases between them. The germline CDR1 and CDR2 sequences are SGHDT and YYEEEE. CDR3 in DNA: TGTGCCAGCAGCTTGGGGGGGCCGACCGGGGATGGCTACACCTTC. It yields the protein CASSLGGPTGDGYTF.

The chain carries TRBV2 and TRBJ1-1; D remains ambiguous. The CDR3 is made up of 16 amino acids. In germline, CDR1 is SNHLY, CDR2 FYNNEI. The germline V and J ends were trimmed by 6 bases and 1 base, with 18 bases remaining between them. DNA of the CDR3: TGTGCCAGCAGCAAACGAAGTGGCCCCCGGAACACTGAAGCTTTCTTT. The encoded protein is CASSKRSGPRNTEAFF.

This clone was picked up one time. The V gene is TRBV7-9, the J gene TRBJ2-7, with 8 bases that match TRBD1. Trimming cost V 5 bases and J 5 bases; bases outside gene matches: 5. Germline loops: CDR1 SEHNR, CDR2 FQNEAQ (reference sequence). This CDR3 has 13 amino acids. CDR3 sequence reads: CASSKSGGHEQYF. CDR3 nucleotide sequence: TGTGCCAGCAGCAAATCAGGGGGCCACGAGCAGTACTTC. Filled out from reference TRBV7-9 and TRBJ2-7, the complete variable domain reads DTGVSQNPRHKITKRGQNVTFRCDPISEHNRLYWYRQTLGQGPEFLTYFQNEAQLEKSRLLSDRFSAERPKGSFSTLEIQRTEQGDSAMYLCASSKSGGHEQYFGPGTRLTVT.

The chain is built from TRBV5-1 and TRBJ2-7, with 10 bases fitting TRBD1. The CDR3 is made up of 14 amino acids. The germline CDR1 and CDR2 sequences are SGHRS and YFSETQ. The J segment lost 3 bases and the V segment lost 4 bases, leaving 4 bases of the junction unmatched. The DNA of the CDR3 is TGCGCCAGCAGCCTAGGACAGGGGGACTACGAGCAGTACGTC. This translates into CASSLGQGDYEQYV.

The gene calls are TRBV5-6 and TRBJ2-1; D might be TRBD2 (6 bases). Germline V gives CDR1 SGHDT, CDR2 YYEEEE. Trimming removed 1 base at V and 2 bases at J, with 10 bases between. The CDR3 loop spans 15 amino acids. CDR3 DNA: TGTGCCAGCAGCTTGTTGAGACTAGCCTACAATGAGCAGTTCTTC. It translates to CASSLLRLAYNEQFF.

CDR3 sequence: CSASSVQGLLQPQHF. CDR3 nucleotides: TGCAGTGCTAGTTCGGTACAGGGTTTACTTCAGCCCCAGCATTTT. V usage is TRBV20-1 and J usage is TRBJ1-5, with D possibly matching TRBD1 (6 bases). The CDR3 runs 15 residues. Looked up from germline, CDR1 is DFQATT and CDR2 is SNEGSKA (reference sequence). The germline V and J ends were trimmed by 3 bases and 6 bases, with 18 bases remaining between them.

This clone was recorded once. This rearrangement joins TRBV7-8 to TRBJ1-5; perhaps TRBD1 as D (5 bases). The CDR3 has 16 amino acids. V was clipped by 5 bases and J by 6 bases, with 20 bases between them. Germline V gene data show CDR1 as SGHVS and CDR2 as FQNEAQ. The CDR3 here is CASSTPDIGEGQPQHF. CDR3 DNA: TGTGCCAGCAGCACCCCGGACATTGGGGAGGGTCAGCCCCAGCATTTT.

V usage is TRBV27 and J usage is TRBJ1-2, with TRBD1 matching over 7 bases. CDR1 and CDR2 from the germline V gene are MNHEY and SMNVEV (reference sequence). Trimming removed 5 bases from V and 4 bases from J; junction bases left unmatched: 4. The CDR3 sequence is 13 residues long. CDR3 sequence reads: CASSARDSYGYTF. The CDR3 DNA reads as TGTGCCAGCAGTGCGCGGGACAGCTATGGCTACACCTTC.

V and J are TRBV6-2 or TRBV6-3 and TRBJ1-2, with 10 bases fitting TRBD1. V lost 5 bases to trimming and J lost 4 bases; unmatched junction nucleotides: 7. The CDR3 length is 15 residues. Germline assignment: CDR1 MNHEY and CDR2 SVGEGT. CDR3 protein: CASSEDRGIRYGYTF. DNA of the CDR3: TGTGCCAGCAGTGAGGACAGGGGGATCCGCTATGGCTACACCTTC.

V gene TRBV6-2 or TRBV6-3 combines with J gene TRBJ1-4; D might be TRBD1 (6 bases). CDR3 length: 16 residues. Germline CDR1 MNHEY, CDR2 SVGEGT. V was trimmed by 4 bases and J by 3 bases, leaving 15 bases between them. As DNA, the CDR3 is TGTGCCAGCAGTTGGATTCCAGGGGACGCTAATGAAAAACTGTTTTTT. This gives the protein CASSWIPGDANEKLFF.

This rearrangement joins TRBV23-1 to TRBJ1-1; D not resolved. TRBV23-1 is placed among ORFs of uncertain function. CDR3 length: 13 residues. V gave up 4 bases and J gave up 8 bases, with 14 bases separating them. For the CDR3, the DNA is TGCGCCAGCAGTCCGGAGGAATGCTTCGAAGCTTTCTTT. It translates to CASSPEECFEAFF.

The genes are TRBV7-9 and TRBJ1-1; unclear D gene. Between the trimmed V and J ends, which lost 1 base and 4 bases, there was a span of 10 bases. Germline V gene sequence: CDR1 SEHNR, CDR2 FQNEAQ (reference sequence). This CDR3 is built from 14 residues. The CDR3 reads CASSLVIRGTEAFF. In DNA, the CDR3 is TGTGCCAGCAGCTTAGTTATCCGGGGCACTGAAGCTTTCTTT.